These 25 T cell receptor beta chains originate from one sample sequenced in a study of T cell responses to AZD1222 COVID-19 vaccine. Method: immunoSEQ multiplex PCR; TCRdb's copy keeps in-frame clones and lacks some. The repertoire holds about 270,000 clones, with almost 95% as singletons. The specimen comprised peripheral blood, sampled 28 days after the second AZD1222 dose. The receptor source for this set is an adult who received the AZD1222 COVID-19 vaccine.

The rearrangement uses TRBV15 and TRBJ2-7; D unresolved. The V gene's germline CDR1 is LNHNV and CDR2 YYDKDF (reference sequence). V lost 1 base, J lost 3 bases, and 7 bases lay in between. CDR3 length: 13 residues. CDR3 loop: CATSRAPVYEQYF. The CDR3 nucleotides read TGTGCCACCAGCAGAGCCCCTGTCTACGAGCAGTACTTC. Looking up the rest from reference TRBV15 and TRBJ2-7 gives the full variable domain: DAMVIQNPRYQVTQFGKPVTLSCSQTLNHNVMYWYQQKSSQAPKLLFHYYDKDFNNEADTPDNFQSRRPNTSFCFLDIRSPGLGDTAMYLCATSRAPVYEQYFGPGTRLTVT.

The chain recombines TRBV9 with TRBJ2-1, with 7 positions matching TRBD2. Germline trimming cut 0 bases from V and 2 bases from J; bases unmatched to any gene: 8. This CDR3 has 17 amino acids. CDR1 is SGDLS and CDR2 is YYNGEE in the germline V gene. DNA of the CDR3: TGTGCCAGCAGCGTAGCTGCCACTAGCGCCCCCTACAATGAGCAGTTCTTC. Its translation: CASSVAATSAPYNEQFF.

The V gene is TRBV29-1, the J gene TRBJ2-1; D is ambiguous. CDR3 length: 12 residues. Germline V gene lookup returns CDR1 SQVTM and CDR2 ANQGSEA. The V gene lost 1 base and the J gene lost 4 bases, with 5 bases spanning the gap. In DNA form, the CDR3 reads TGCAGCGTTGAAGGGCAGTACAATGAGCAGTTCTTC. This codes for CSVEGQYNEQFF.

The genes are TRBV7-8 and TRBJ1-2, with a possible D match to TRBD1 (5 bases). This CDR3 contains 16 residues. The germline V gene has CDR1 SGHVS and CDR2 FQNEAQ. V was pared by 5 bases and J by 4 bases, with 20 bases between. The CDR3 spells CASSPRKLTGFYGYTF. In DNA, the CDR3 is TGTGCCAGCAGCCCCAGGAAGTTAACAGGATTCTATGGCTACACCTTC.

As DNA, the CDR3 is TGTGCCAGTAGTTCGACTAGTCCCGGCGAGCAGTACTTC. It is translated as CASSSTSPGEQYF. V and J are TRBV19 and TRBJ2-7; D possibly corresponds to TRBD2 (6 bases). CDR3 length equals 13 residues. Trimming pared 5 bases from V and 6 bases from J, leaving 14 bases between. CDR1 and CDR2 (germline): LNHDA, SQIVND (reference sequence).

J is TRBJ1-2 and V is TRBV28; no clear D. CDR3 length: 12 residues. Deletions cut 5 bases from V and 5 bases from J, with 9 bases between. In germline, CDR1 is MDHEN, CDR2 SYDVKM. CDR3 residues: CASSSVVYGYTF. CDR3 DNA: TGTGCCAGCAGTAGCGTGGTATATGGCTACACCTTC.

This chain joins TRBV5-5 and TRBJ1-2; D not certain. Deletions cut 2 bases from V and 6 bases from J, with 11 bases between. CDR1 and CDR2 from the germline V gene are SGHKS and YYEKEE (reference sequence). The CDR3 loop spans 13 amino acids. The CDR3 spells CASSFPAFNGYTF. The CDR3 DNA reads TGTGCCAGCAGCTTCCCCGCCTTTAATGGCTACACCTTC.

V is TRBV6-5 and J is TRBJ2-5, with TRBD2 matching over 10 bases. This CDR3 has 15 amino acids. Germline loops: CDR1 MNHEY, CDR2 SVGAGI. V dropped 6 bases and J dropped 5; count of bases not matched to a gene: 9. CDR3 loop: CASRVAGGPGETQYF. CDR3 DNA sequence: TGTGCCAGCAGGGTAGCGGGAGGCCCGGGGGAGACCCAGTACTTC.

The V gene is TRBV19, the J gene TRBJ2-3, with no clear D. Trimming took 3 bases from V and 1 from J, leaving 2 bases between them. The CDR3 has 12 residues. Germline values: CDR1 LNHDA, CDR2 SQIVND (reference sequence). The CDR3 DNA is TGTGCCAGTAGTATCCGCACAGATACGCAGTATTTT. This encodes CASSIRTDTQYF.

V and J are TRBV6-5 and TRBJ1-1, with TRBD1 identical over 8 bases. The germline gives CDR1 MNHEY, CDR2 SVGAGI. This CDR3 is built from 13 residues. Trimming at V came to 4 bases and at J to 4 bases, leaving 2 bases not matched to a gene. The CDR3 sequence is CASSFTGGTEAFF. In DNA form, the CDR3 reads TGTGCCAGCAGTTTTACAGGGGGCACTGAAGCTTTCTTT.

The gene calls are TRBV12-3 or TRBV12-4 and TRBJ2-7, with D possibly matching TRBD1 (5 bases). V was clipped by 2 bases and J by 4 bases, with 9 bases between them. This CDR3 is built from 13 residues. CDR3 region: CASSLMGPYEQYF. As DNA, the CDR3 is TGTGCCAGCAGTTTAATGGGGCCTTACGAGCAGTACTTC.

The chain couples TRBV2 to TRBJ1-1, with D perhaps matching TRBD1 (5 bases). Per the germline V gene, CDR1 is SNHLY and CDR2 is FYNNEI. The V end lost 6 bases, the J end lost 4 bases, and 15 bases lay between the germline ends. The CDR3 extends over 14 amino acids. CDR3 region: CASRSGRGTTEAFF. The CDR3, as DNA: TGTGCCAGCAGGTCGGGACGGGGGACCACTGAAGCTTTCTTT.

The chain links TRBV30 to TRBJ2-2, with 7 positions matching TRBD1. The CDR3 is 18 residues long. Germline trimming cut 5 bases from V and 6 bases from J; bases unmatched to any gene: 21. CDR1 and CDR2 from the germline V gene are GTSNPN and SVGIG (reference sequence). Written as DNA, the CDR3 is TGTGCCTGGGTACAAGCTCGCCGGAGACAGGGAATCGCCGGGGAGCTGTTTTTT. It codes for CAWVQARRRQGIAGELFF.

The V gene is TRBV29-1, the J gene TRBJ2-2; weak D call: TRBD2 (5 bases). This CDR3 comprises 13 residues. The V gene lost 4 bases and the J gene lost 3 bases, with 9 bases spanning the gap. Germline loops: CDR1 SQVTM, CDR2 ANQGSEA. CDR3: CSVAPRDTGELFF. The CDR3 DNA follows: TGCAGCGTTGCCCCGAGGGACACCGGGGAGCTGTTTTTT.

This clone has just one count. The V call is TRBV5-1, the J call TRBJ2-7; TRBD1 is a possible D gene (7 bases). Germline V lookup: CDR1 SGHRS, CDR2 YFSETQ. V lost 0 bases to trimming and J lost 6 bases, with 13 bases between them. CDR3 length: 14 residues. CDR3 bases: TGCGCCAGCAGCTTGGCCAAGGAGGGGGCCGAGCAGTACTTC. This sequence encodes CASSLAKEGAEQYF. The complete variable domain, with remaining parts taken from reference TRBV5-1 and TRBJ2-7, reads KAGVTQTPRYLIKTRGQQVTLSCSPISGHRSVSWYQQTPGQGLQFLFEYFSETQRNKGNFPGRFSGRQFSNSRSEMNVSTLELGDSALYLCASSLAKEGAEQYFGPGTRLTVT.

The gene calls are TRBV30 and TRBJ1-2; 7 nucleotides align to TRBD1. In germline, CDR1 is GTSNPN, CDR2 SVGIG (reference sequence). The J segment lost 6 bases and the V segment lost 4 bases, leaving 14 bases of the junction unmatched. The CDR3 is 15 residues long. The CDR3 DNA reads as TGTGCCTGGACGGGTTGGACAGGAGGTTCGCATGGCTACACCTTC. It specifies CAWTGWTGGSHGYTF.

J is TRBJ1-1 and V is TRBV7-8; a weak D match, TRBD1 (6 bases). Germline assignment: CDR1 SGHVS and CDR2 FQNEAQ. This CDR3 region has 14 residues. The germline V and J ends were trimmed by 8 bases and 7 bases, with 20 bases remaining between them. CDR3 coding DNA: TGTGCCAGCTCATGGGGGGGGCGCTTAGGTGAAGCTTTCTTT. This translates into CASSWGGRLGEAFF.

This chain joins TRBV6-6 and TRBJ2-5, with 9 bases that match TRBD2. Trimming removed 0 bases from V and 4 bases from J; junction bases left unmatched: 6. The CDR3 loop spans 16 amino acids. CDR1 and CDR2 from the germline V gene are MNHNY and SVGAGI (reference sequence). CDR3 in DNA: TGTGCCAGCAGTTACTCTCCAGCGGGGGGCGGAGAGACCCAGTACTTC. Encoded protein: CASSYSPAGGGETQYF.

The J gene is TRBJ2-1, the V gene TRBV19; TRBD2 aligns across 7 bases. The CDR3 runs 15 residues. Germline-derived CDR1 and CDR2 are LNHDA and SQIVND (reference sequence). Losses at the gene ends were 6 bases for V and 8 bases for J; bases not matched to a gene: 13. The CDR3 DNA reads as TGTGCCAGTAGGGACCGGGGGGAGACTAACGATGAGCAGTTCTTC. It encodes CASRDRGETNDEQFF.

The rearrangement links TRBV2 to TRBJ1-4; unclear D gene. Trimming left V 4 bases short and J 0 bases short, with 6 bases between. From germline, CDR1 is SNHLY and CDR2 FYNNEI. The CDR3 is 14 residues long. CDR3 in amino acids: CASSGIATNEKLFF. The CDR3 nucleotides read TGTGCCAGCAGTGGAATAGCAACTAATGAAAAACTGTTTTTT.

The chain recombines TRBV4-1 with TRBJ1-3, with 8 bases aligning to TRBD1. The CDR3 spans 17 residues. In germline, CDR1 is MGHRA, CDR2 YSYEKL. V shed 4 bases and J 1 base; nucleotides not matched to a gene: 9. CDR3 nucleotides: TGCGCCAGCAGCCCCCTCCCCGACAGGGGATCTGGAAACACCATATATTTT. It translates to CASSPLPDRGSGNTIYF.

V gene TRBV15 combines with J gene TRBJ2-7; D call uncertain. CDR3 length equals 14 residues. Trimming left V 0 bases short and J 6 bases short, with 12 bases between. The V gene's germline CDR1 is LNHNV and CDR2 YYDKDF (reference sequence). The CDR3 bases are TGTGCCACCAGCAGAGACCCCCTGGCGACCGAGCAGTACTTC. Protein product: CATSRDPLATEQYF.

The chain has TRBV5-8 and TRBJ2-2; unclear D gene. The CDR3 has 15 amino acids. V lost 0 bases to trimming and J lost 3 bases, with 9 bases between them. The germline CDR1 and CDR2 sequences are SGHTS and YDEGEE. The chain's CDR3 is CASSLAAHYTGELFF. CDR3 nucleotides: TGTGCCAGCAGCTTGGCCGCGCATTACACCGGGGAGCTGTTTTTT.

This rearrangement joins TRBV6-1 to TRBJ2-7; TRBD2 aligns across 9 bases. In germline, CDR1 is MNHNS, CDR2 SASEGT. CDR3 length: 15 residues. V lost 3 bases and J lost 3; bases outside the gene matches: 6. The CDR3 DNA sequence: TGTGCCAGCAGTGATTTTGTACTAGCGGGCTACGAGCAGTACTTC. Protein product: CASSDFVLAGYEQYF.

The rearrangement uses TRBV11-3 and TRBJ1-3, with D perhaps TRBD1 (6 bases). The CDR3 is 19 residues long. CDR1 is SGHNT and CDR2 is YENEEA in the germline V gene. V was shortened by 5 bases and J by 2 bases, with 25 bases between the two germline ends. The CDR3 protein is CASSRTGAGRSKAGNTIYF. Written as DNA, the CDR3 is TGTGCCAGCAGCCGGACGGGGGCAGGGCGGTCAAAAGCTGGAAACACCATATATTTT.